These 9 T cell receptor beta chains share one sample of origin, sequenced in a study of regulatory T cells in long-lasting Graves disease. Time point described: newly diagnosed GD, antithyroid drugs for less than 3 months. RNA isolated from PBMCs was used to make the TCR library. Library construction for TCR beta used iRepertoire HTBI primers and Arm-PCR of CDR3 regions. From the multiplex PCR reads, TCRdb called clonotypes with MiXCR, one entry per CDR3 protein. The table has about 220,000 distinct CDR3 sequences, around 19% seen once. The sequenced sample was peripheral blood mononuclear cells (PBMCs), obtained at new diagnosis, from a patient treated with antithyroid drugs. The receptor source for this set is a female donor with Graves disease.

This clonotype turned up a few times. DNA for the CDR3: TGCAGTGCTCCGGTGGGGCAGGGGAAAAACATTCAGTACTTC. Encoded protein: CSAPVGQGKNIQYF. The rearrangement uses TRBV20-1 and TRBJ2-4; a possible D gene is TRBD1 (6 bases). The germline V gene has CDR1 DFQATT and CDR2 SNEGSKA (reference sequence). V was shortened by 5 bases and J by 4 bases, with 15 bases between the two germline ends. The CDR3 runs 14 residues.

The chain links TRBV12-3 or TRBV12-4 to TRBJ2-3, with 11 bases identical to TRBD1. J was trimmed by 3 bases and V by 3 bases; bases with no gene match: 2. This CDR3 is 15 amino acids long. CDR3 amino acids: CASSLGTGGTDTQYF. The CDR3, as DNA: TGTGCCAGCAGTTTGGGGACAGGGGGAACAGATACGCAGTATTTT.

This clonotype has a handful of counts. The chain combines TRBV4-2 with TRBJ1-2; weak D call: TRBD1 (6 bases). Germline lookup yields CDR1 LGHNA and CDR2 YNFKEQ. The CDR3 runs 15 residues. V lost 0 bases, J lost 6 bases, and 14 bases lay in between. The CDR3 loop reads CASSQDRQGSDGYTF. The DNA for the CDR3 is TGTGCCAGCAGCCAAGATCGCCAGGGGAGCGATGGCTACACCTTC.

Many counts were recorded for this clonotype. The chain carries TRBV6-4 and TRBJ2-2; 8 nucleotides agree with TRBD2. The germline V gene encodes CDR1 MRHNA and CDR2 SNTAGT. The J segment lost 2 bases and the V segment lost 4 bases, leaving 9 bases of the junction unmatched. This CDR3 is 17 amino acids long. The CDR3 loop reads CASSGLWREDNTGELFF. CDR3 coding DNA: TGTGCCAGCAGTGGCTTATGGCGGGAGGACAACACCGGGGAGCTGTTTTTT.

This clonotype was seen a few times. It may be a read error: a sequence one base away is much more abundant. The chain combines TRBV12-3 or TRBV12-4 with TRBJ2-3; 8 bases match TRBD2. The CDR3 runs to 16 residues. CDR3 loop: CASSSGLGVGTDAQYF. CDR3 sequence (DNA): TGTGCCAGCAGTTCGGGACTAGGAGTCGGCACAGATGCGCAGTATTTT.

This clonotype has a count of ten or more. V is TRBV6-1 and J is TRBJ2-2; 11 nucleotides agree with TRBD2. This CDR3 contains 14 residues. The germline V gene has CDR1 MNHNS and CDR2 SASEGT. Trimming at V came to 10 bases and at J to 2 bases, leaving 3 bases not matched to a gene. This chain's CDR3 is CANRLAGNTGELFF. The CDR3, as DNA: TGTGCCAACCGACTAGCGGGAAACACCGGGGAGCTGTTTTTT.

Details on this clonotype: A read error is the likely source, as a far larger clone sits one nucleotide away. This chain links TRBV7-8 with TRBJ2-7; a possible D gene is TRBD1 (7 bases). The tail of the sequence fits TRBJ2-1 better, so the J call may be wrong. Germline V gives CDR1 SGHVS, CDR2 FQNEAQ. CDR3 length equals 15 residues. CDR3 protein: CASSLGRGQGIEQFF. The CDR3 nucleotides read TGTGCCAGCAGCTTAGGGAGGGGGCAGGGGATTGAGCAGTTCTTC.

In its sample, this clonotype was seen many times. The rearrangement links TRBV29-1 to TRBJ1-5, with 8 bases that match TRBD1. Germline CDR1 reads SQVTM; CDR2 reads ANQGSEA. After removal of 4 bases from V and 3 bases from J, the junction contained 2 bases not matched to a gene. This CDR3 spans 13 amino acids. The CDR3 DNA reads TGCAGCGTTGCGGACAGGGACAATCAGCCCCAGCATTTT. Amino acids: CSVADRDNQPQHF.

This clonotype was picked up many times. The chain is built from TRBV20-1 and TRBJ2-2; D is undetermined. The germline CDR1 and CDR2 sequences are DFQATT and SNEGSKA (reference sequence). V was trimmed by 6 bases and J by 1 base, leaving 12 bases between them. The CDR3 sequence is 14 residues long. CDR3 protein: CSAADTLNTGELFF. The CDR3 bases are TGCAGTGCCGCCGACACCCTGAACACCGGGGAGCTGTTTTTT.